Listed below are T cell receptor beta chains from one sample, sequenced in a study of T cell repertoires in cytomegalovirus infection. TCRdb re-called the reads through MiXCR, storing one row per CDR3 protein. This table holds about 180,000 distinct CDR3 sequences, over 13% found once. Sequenced: PBMCs. Receptors originate from a human donor in good health (CMV status not recorded). Some clones in this sample may be carry-over from other donors' samples. Each CDR3 is given with its conserved first and last residue. D genes are given only for firm matches. Clone size is stated in some rows and not others, as once, few, many or a class when expanded.

J gene: TRBJ2-1
CDR3 length: 12
D gene: .
V gene: TRBV20-1
clone size: .
CDR3 protein: CSARAGNYEQFF
CDR3 DNA: TGCAGTGCTAGAGCGGGGAACTATGAGCAGTTCTTC

J gene: TRBJ1-1
CDR3 length: 13
D gene: TRBD1
V gene: TRBV12-3/TRBV12-4
clone size: many
CDR3 protein: CASSNTGGTEAFF
CDR3 DNA: TGTGCCAGCAGTAATACAGGGGGGACTGAAGCTTTCTTT

J gene: TRBJ1-1
CDR3 length: 13
D gene: .
V gene: TRBV10-1
clone size: .
CDR3 protein: CASSSSTDLKAFF
CDR3 DNA: TGCGCCAGCAGTTCATCGACAGATTTGAAAGCTTTCTTT

J gene: TRBJ2-4
CDR3 length: 13
D gene: TRBD1
V gene: TRBV9
clone size: .
CDR3 protein: CASNRDRGNIQYF
CDR3 DNA: TGTGCCAGCAACCGGGACAGGGGAAACATTCAGTACTTC

J gene: TRBJ1-2
CDR3 length: 12
D gene: TRBD1
V gene: TRBV19
clone size: .
CDR3 protein: CASTGTVYGYTF
CDR3 DNA: TGTGCCAGTACTGGGACAGTCTATGGCTACACCTTC

J gene: TRBJ2-1
CDR3 length: 15
D gene: TRBD2
V gene: TRBV12-3/TRBV12-4
clone size: many
CDR3 protein: CASSQGLAIYNEQFF
CDR3 DNA: TGTGCCAGCAGTCAGGGACTAGCTATTTACAATGAGCAGTTCTTC

J gene: TRBJ2-7
CDR3 length: 16
D gene: .
V gene: TRBV6-1
clone size: many
CDR3 protein: CASSSRGREKSYEQYF
CDR3 DNA: TGTGCCAGCAGTTCCCGGGGAAGGGAGAAGTCCTACGAGCAGTACTTC

J gene: TRBJ1-6
CDR3 length: 14
D gene: .
V gene: TRBV12-3/TRBV12-4
clone size: few
CDR3 protein: CASSLAQADSPLHF
CDR3 DNA: TGTGCCAGCAGTTTAGCGCAGGCGGATTCACCCCTCCACTTT

J gene: TRBJ2-1
CDR3 length: 14
D gene: .
V gene: TRBV7-8
clone size: many
CDR3 protein: CASSWAGWYNEQFF
CDR3 DNA: TGTGCCAGCAGCTGGGCGGGGTGGTACAATGAGCAGTTCTTC

J gene: TRBJ2-2
CDR3 length: 15
D gene: TRBD2
V gene: TRBV4-1
clone size: many
CDR3 protein: CASSPGGGHTGELFF
CDR3 DNA: TGCGCCAGCAGCCCCGGGGGAGGGCACACCGGGGAGCTGTTTTTT

J gene: TRBJ1-1
CDR3 length: 17
D gene: .
V gene: TRBV6-1
clone size: many
CDR3 protein: CASTALQLQSANTEAFF
CDR3 DNA: TGTGCCAGCACCGCCCTCCAGTTACAGTCTGCGAACACTGAAGCTTTCTTT

J gene: TRBJ1-3
CDR3 length: 16
D gene: .
V gene: TRBV11-2
clone size: .
CDR3 protein: CASSLAPGEIGNTIYF
CDR3 DNA: TGTGCCAGCAGCTTAGCGCCGGGGGAGATTGGAAACACCATATATTTT

J gene: TRBJ1-2
CDR3 length: 15
D gene: .
V gene: TRBV27
clone size: few
CDR3 protein: CASSPAITDNYGYTF
CDR3 DNA: TGTGCCAGCAGTCCAGCTATTACGGATAACTATGGCTACACCTTC

J gene: TRBJ2-3
CDR3 length: 13
D gene: .
V gene: TRBV7-2
clone size: many
CDR3 protein: CASSLNFGDTQYF
CDR3 DNA: TGTGCCAGCAGCTTAAATTTCGGAGATACGCAGTATTTT

J gene: TRBJ2-1
CDR3 length: 16
D gene: TRBD1
V gene: TRBV5-5
clone size: few
CDR3 protein: CASSSYRDRGPNEQFF
CDR3 DNA: TGTGCCAGCAGCTCATACCGGGACAGGGGGCCGAATGAGCAGTTCTTC

J gene: TRBJ1-1
CDR3 length: 11
D gene: .
V gene: TRBV29-1
clone size: few
CDR3 protein: CSVESRGEAFF
CDR3 DNA: TGCAGCGTTGAGTCCCGGGGTGAAGCTTTCTTT

J gene: TRBJ2-7
CDR3 length: 14
D gene: .
V gene: TRBV14
clone size: .
CDR3 protein: CASSQDNRVYEQYF
CDR3 DNA: TGTGCCAGCAGCCAAGATAACAGGGTCTACGAGCAGTACTTC

J gene: TRBJ2-3
CDR3 length: 17
D gene: TRBD2
V gene: TRBV6-5
clone size: few
CDR3 protein: CASSYSRLAGSSDTQYF
CDR3 DNA: TGTGCCAGCAGTTACTCCCGCCTAGCGGGGTCCTCAGATACGCAGTATTTT

J gene: TRBJ1-1
CDR3 length: 17
D gene: TRBD1
V gene: TRBV7-2
clone size: many
CDR3 protein: CASSLGGPGTVNTEAFF
CDR3 DNA: TGTGCCAGCAGCTTGGGGGGTCCCGGGACAGTGAACACTGAAGCTTTCTTT

J gene: TRBJ1-1
CDR3 length: 14
D gene: TRBD1
V gene: TRBV14
clone size: .
CDR3 protein: CASSPLQGATEAFF
CDR3 DNA: TGTGCCAGCAGCCCTTTACAGGGGGCGACTGAAGCTTTCTTT

J gene: TRBJ1-3
CDR3 length: 15
D gene: .
V gene: TRBV7-2
clone size: few
CDR3 protein: CASSPLRASGNTIYF
CDR3 DNA: TGTGCCAGCAGCCCCCTGCGGGCCTCTGGAAACACCATATATTTT

J gene: TRBJ2-1
CDR3 length: 11
D gene: TRBD1
V gene: TRBV29-1
clone size: .
CDR3 protein: CSVRHRGEQFF
CDR3 DNA: TGCAGCGTCCGTCACAGGGGTGAGCAGTTCTTC

J gene: TRBJ2-4
CDR3 length: 17
D gene: .
V gene: TRBV7-2
clone size: many
CDR3 protein: CASSQRGYRETKNIQYF
CDR3 DNA: TGTGCCAGCAGCCAGAGGGGCTACAGGGAGACTAAAAACATTCAGTACTTC

J gene: TRBJ1-1
CDR3 length: 15
D gene: TRBD1
V gene: TRBV5-6
clone size: few
CDR3 protein: CASSMGTGWATEAFF
CDR3 DNA: TGTGCCAGCAGCATGGGGACAGGGTGGGCCACTGAAGCTTTCTTT

J gene: TRBJ1-5
CDR3 length: 19
D gene: TRBD1
V gene: TRBV6-5
clone size: .
CDR3 protein: CASSGSGTGWLDSNQPQHF
CDR3 DNA: TGTGCCAGCAGTGGATCCGGGACAGGGTGGTTGGATAGCAATCAGCCCCAGCATTTT

J gene: TRBJ1-3
CDR3 length: 13
D gene: .
V gene: TRBV7-2
clone size: many
CDR3 protein: CASSLGGGNTIYF
CDR3 DNA: TGTGCCAGCAGCTTAGGTGGTGGAAACACCATATATTTT

J gene: TRBJ2-3
CDR3 length: 16
D gene: .
V gene: TRBV7-9
clone size: many
CDR3 protein: CASRPPSRTRTDTQYF
CDR3 DNA: TGTGCCAGCAGACCCCCCAGCAGGACACGCACAGATACGCAGTATTTT

J gene: TRBJ2-4
CDR3 length: 14
D gene: .
V gene: TRBV5-5
clone size: few
CDR3 protein: CASSSTTAKNIQYF
CDR3 DNA: TGTGCCAGCAGCTCCACAACAGCCAAAAACATTCAGTACTTC

J gene: TRBJ2-3
CDR3 length: 13
D gene: .
V gene: TRBV28
clone size: few
CDR3 protein: CASSLAEPDTQYF
CDR3 DNA: TGTGCCAGCAGTTTAGCGGAACCAGATACGCAGTATTTT

J gene: TRBJ2-1
CDR3 length: 18
D gene: .
V gene: TRBV7-2
clone size: many
CDR3 protein: CASSNRGTQWGWYYEQFF
CDR3 DNA: TGTGCCAGCAGCAATAGGGGGACTCAGTGGGGGTGGTACTATGAGCAGTTCTTC

J gene: TRBJ2-2
CDR3 length: 18
D gene: TRBD1
V gene: TRBV28
clone size: .
CDR3 protein: CASSGIISRQGAAGELFF
CDR3 DNA: TGTGCCAGCAGTGGAATTATCTCCCGACAGGGGGCTGCCGGGGAGCTGTTTTTT

J gene: TRBJ2-6
CDR3 length: 15
D gene: .
V gene: TRBV7-3
clone size: .
CDR3 protein: CASSLTNSGANVLTF
CDR3 DNA: TGTGCCAGCAGCTTAACGAATTCTGGGGCCAACGTCCTGACTTTC

J gene: TRBJ1-2
CDR3 length: 13
D gene: .
V gene: TRBV2
clone size: few
CDR3 protein: CASREGLNYGYTF
CDR3 DNA: TGTGCCAGCAGGGAGGGACTGAACTATGGCTACACCTTC

J gene: TRBJ2-5
CDR3 length: 16
D gene: TRBD2
V gene: TRBV6-2/TRBV6-3
clone size: .
CDR3 protein: CASSWTSGGPRETQYF
CDR3 DNA: TGTGCCAGCAGTTGGACTAGCGGGGGCCCCCGGGAGACCCAGTACTTC

J gene: TRBJ2-1
CDR3 length: 13
D gene: .
V gene: TRBV18
clone size: few
CDR3 protein: CASSPTRVNEQFF
CDR3 DNA: TGTGCCAGCTCACCAACTAGAGTTAATGAGCAGTTCTTC

J gene: TRBJ2-7
CDR3 length: 14
D gene: .
V gene: TRBV7-3
clone size: many
CDR3 protein: CASSLTKDSYEQYF
CDR3 DNA: TGTGCCAGCAGCTTAACTAAGGACTCCTACGAGCAGTACTTC

J gene: TRBJ1-1
CDR3 length: 13
D gene: .
V gene: TRBV12-5
clone size: many
CDR3 protein: CASGQDGGTEAFF
CDR3 DNA: TGTGCTAGTGGCCAGGACGGGGGAACTGAAGCTTTCTTT

J gene: TRBJ1-1
CDR3 length: 14
D gene: .
V gene: TRBV12-3/TRBV12-4
clone size: few
CDR3 protein: CASTPDLMSTEAFF
CDR3 DNA: TGTGCCAGCACCCCGGACCTGATGAGCACTGAAGCTTTCTTT

J gene: TRBJ2-7
CDR3 length: 15
D gene: TRBD2
V gene: TRBV7-2
clone size: many
CDR3 protein: CASSHQTTSGIEQYF
CDR3 DNA: TGTGCCAGCAGCCACCAGACAACTAGCGGGATTGAGCAGTACTTC

J gene: TRBJ2-5
CDR3 length: 14
D gene: .
V gene: TRBV29-1
clone size: .
CDR3 protein: CSVEEGTVSGVQYF
CDR3 DNA: TGCAGCGTTGAAGAGGGAACTGTTTCTGGGGTGCAGTACTTC

J gene: TRBJ1-5
CDR3 length: 17
D gene: .
V gene: TRBV12-5
clone size: many
CDR3 protein: CASGLVRLRSHPSAQHF
CDR3 DNA: TGTGCTAGTGGTTTGGTACGACTTCGATCCCACCCATCGGCCCAGCATTTT

J gene: TRBJ1-2
CDR3 length: 14
D gene: TRBD1
V gene: TRBV2
clone size: .
CDR3 protein: CASSAGTGPYGYTF
CDR3 DNA: TGTGCCAGCAGTGCCGGGACAGGGCCCTATGGCTACACCTTC

J gene: TRBJ2-7
CDR3 length: 15
D gene: TRBD1
V gene: TRBV11-2
clone size: many
CDR3 protein: CASSKDRGISYEQYF
CDR3 DNA: TGTGCCAGCAGCAAAGACAGGGGAATCTCCTACGAGCAGTACTTC